The rows below give T cell receptor beta chains drawn from one sample of a study of regulatory T cells in long-lasting Graves disease. TCRdb re-analysed the multiplex PCR reads in MiXCR, keeping a single row per CDR3 protein. The repertoire includes about 620,000 distinct CDR3 sequences, roughly 15% of them detected once, and 15% to 20% sits in the top ten. These same records also appear under a second study, on T cells in Graves' hyperthyroidism and ophthalmopathy.

This sample comprised peripheral blood mononuclear cells (PBMCs), obtained at new diagnosis, from a patient treated with antithyroid drugs. The source is a woman in her twenties or thirties with Graves disease. CDR3s include the opening cysteine and the closing phenylalanine or tryptophan. D genes are given only for firm matches. Size tells how often a clone was seen (once, few, many) or the class of an expanded clone, and some rows leave it out.

abundance	len	d_gene	v_gene	j_gene	CDR3aa	CDR3nt
many	14	-	TRBV2	TRBJ1-1	CASRYRNGNTEAFF	TGTGCCAGCAGGTACAGGAACGGTAACACTGAAGCTTTCTTT
many	15	-	TRBV30	TRBJ2-2	CAWRSTLGVTGELFF	TGTGCCTGGAGGTCTACCCTTGGGGTCACCGGGGAGCTGTTTTTT
-	14	TRBD2	TRBV30	TRBJ2-7	CAWASGRAYYEQYF	TGTGCCTGGGCCAGCGGGAGGGCCTACTACGAGCAGTACTTC
-	15	TRBD2	TRBV20-1	TRBJ2-1	CSATYRASGNNEQFF	TGCAGTGCAACTTACCGGGCTAGCGGTAACAATGAGCAGTTCTTC
-	15	-	TRBV3-1	TRBJ1-1	CASSQVMGVDTEAFF	TGTGCCAGCAGCCAAGTGATGGGGGTGGACACTGAAGCTTTCTTT
many	15	TRBD1	TRBV6-1	TRBJ2-2	CASSRQGQSTGELFF	TGTGCCAGCAGCAGACAGGGGCAGAGCACCGGGGAGCTGTTTTTT
-	14	TRBD2	TRBV24-1	TRBJ2-5	CATSYGGTGETQYF	TGTGCCACCAGCTACGGGGGGACGGGGGAGACCCAGTACTTC
once	16	TRBD2	TRBV6-1	TRBJ2-4	CASSHSGGGAKNIQYF	TGTGCCAGCAGTCACAGCGGGGGGGGGGCCAAAAACATTCAGTACTTC
-	14	TRBD1	TRBV19	TRBJ1-2	CASSHDRGQGGYTF	TGTGCCAGTAGCCACGACAGGGGGCAGGGTGGCTACACCTTC
-	12	-	TRBV12-3/TRBV12-4	TRBJ1-3	CASEGFGNTIYF	TGTGCCAGCGAGGGGTTTGGAAACACCATATATTTT
few	12	TRBD1	TRBV30	TRBJ1-3	CALGQGRNTIYF	TGTGCCTTGGGACAGGGTAGGAACACCATATATTTT
many	15	TRBD1	TRBV6-5	TRBJ2-7	CASSYSWTGNYEQYF	TGTGCCAGCAGTTACTCGTGGACAGGCAACTACGAGCAGTACTTC
-	12	-	TRBV5-4	TRBJ2-1	CASSSAWGSQFF	TGTGCCAGCAGCTCGGCCTGGGGTTCACAGTTCTTC
many	15	TRBD1	TRBV2	TRBJ1-1	CASNEDRDRSTEAFF	TGTGCCAGCAATGAAGACAGGGACCGTTCCACTGAAGCTTTCTTT
-	16	TRBD1	TRBV18	TRBJ2-5	CASSPLSTGSGETQYF	TGTGCCAGCTCACCTCTTTCGACAGGGTCGGGGGAGACCCAGTACTTC
many	16	-	TRBV7-2	TRBJ2-5	CASSLAPGSVGETQYF	TGTGCCAGCAGCTTAGCGCCGGGCTCAGTGGGGGAGACCCAGTACTTC
-	17	TRBD1	TRBV19	TRBJ1-2	CANPGKAGGRGEAGYTF	TGTGCCAATCCCGGGAAGGCAGGGGGACGAGGGGAGGCTGGCTACACCTTC
few	19	-	TRBV20-1	TRBJ2-1	CSARDQQIGTPLRDNEQFF	TGCAGTGCTAGAGATCAGCAGATTGGGACGCCCCTAAGAGACAATGAGCAGTTCTTC
-	17	-	TRBV6-2/TRBV6-3	TRBJ2-3	CASSYDDARLYTDTQYF	TGTGCCAGCAGTTACGACGACGCTCGGCTTTACACAGATACGCAGTATTTT
many	12	-	TRBV11-2	TRBJ1-2	CASSSMTYGYTF	TGTGCCAGCAGTAGCATGACCTATGGCTACACCTTC
-	18	TRBD1	TRBV20-1	TRBJ2-7	CRAQRGTGGGWRAYEQYF	TGCAGGGCACAACGGGGCACAGGGGGAGGATGGAGGGCCTACGAGCAGTACTTC
-	16	TRBD1	TRBV5-1	TRBJ2-3	CASSSEGTGMTDTQYF	TGCGCCAGCAGCTCAGAAGGGACAGGGATGACAGATACGCAGTATTTT
many	14	TRBD1	TRBV20-1	TRBJ2-7	CSARFSGQVYEQYF	TGCAGTGCTAGATTCTCGGGACAGGTCTACGAGCAGTACTTC
-	15	-	TRBV5-4	TRBJ2-5	CASSQGLPQGETQYF	TGTGCCAGCAGCCAAGGACTACCACAGGGGGAGACCCAGTACTTC
-	13	-	TRBV5-1	TRBJ1-1	CASSFSDNTEAFF	TGCGCCAGCAGCTTTTCGGATAACACTGAAGCTTTCTTT
-	15	-	TRBV5-1	TRBJ1-2	CASSPPGAMGYGYTF	TGCGCCAGCAGCCCGCCAGGGGCCATGGGCTATGGCTACACCTTC
-	15	TRBD1	TRBV2	TRBJ2-3	CASSPRGPSGDTQYF	TGTGCCAGCAGCCCCAGGGGGCCGTCCGGGGATACGCAGTATTTT
many	13	-	TRBV2	TRBJ2-7	CASSHEIGYEQYF	TGTGCCAGCAGTCACGAGATTGGATACGAGCAGTACTTC
-	14	-	TRBV30	TRBJ1-2	CAWSGATYNYGYTF	TGTGCCTGGAGTGGGGCGACTTATAACTATGGCTACACCTTC
many	15	TRBD2	TRBV28	TRBJ2-7	CASSLGTSGIGEQYF	TGTGCCAGCAGTCTCGGGACTAGCGGGATTGGGGAGCAGTACTTC
many	15	-	TRBV28	TRBJ2-5	CASNGGQWSGETQYF	TGTGCCAGCAATGGGGGGCAGTGGAGTGGGGAGACCCAGTACTTC
many	13	TRBD1	TRBV29-1	TRBJ1-5	CSVGTGGGQPQHF	TGCAGCGTTGGGACAGGGGGCGGTCAGCCCCAGCATTTT
few	15	TRBD2	TRBV5-1	TRBJ2-7	CASSFMGGGNYEQYF	TGCGCCAGCAGCTTTATGGGGGGGGGAAACTACGAGCAGTACTTC
-	14	-	TRBV5-5	TRBJ2-2	CASSLGQGFGELFF	TGCGCCAGCAGCTTGGGCCAGGGATTCGGGGAGCTGTTTTTT
-	17	-	TRBV24-1	TRBJ2-3	CATSDFPRDRGSDTQYF	TGTGCCACCAGTGATTTTCCCCGGGACCGAGGTTCGGATACGCAGTATTTT
many	13	-	TRBV11-2	TRBJ2-2	CASSLDRAGELFF	TGTGCCAGCAGCTTAGATCGGGCCGGGGAGCTGTTTTTT
-	14	-	TRBV10-1	TRBJ1-1	CASSESKSGAEAFF	TGCGCCAGCAGTGAGTCTAAGTCTGGGGCTGAAGCTTTCTTT
many	17	TRBD1	TRBV28	TRBJ1-1	CASRSGQGVLGNTEAFF	TGTGCCAGCAGATCGGGACAGGGCGTTTTAGGGAACACTGAAGCTTTCTTT
few	17	TRBD2	TRBV12-3/TRBV12-4	TRBJ2-3	CASSTRAGGGHTDTQYF	TGTGCCAGCAGTACCCGAGCGGGAGGGGGTCACACAGATACGCAGTATTTT
-	13	-	TRBV18	TRBJ2-5	CASSIRLQETQYF	TGTGCCAGCTCCATCCGACTACAAGAGACCCAGTACTTC
few	14	-	TRBV4-2	TRBJ2-5	CASSSTGEGETQYF	TGTGCCAGCAGCTCGACGGGAGAGGGAGAGACCCAGTACTTC
few	13	-	TRBV30	TRBJ1-1	CAWIGSRNTEAFF	TGTGCCTGGATCGGTAGCAGGAACACTGAAGCTTTCTTT
few	12	-	TRBV12-3/TRBV12-4	TRBJ2-3	CASSSPRDTQYF	TGTGCCAGCAGTTCCCCCCGGGATACGCAGTATTTT
few	16	TRBD1	TRBV29-1	TRBJ2-1	CSVEGHRGRDWNEQFF	TGCAGCGTTGAAGGGCACAGGGGGCGCGATTGGAATGAGCAGTTCTTC
few	12	-	TRBV20-1	TRBJ2-3	CSGGRIPDTQYF	TGCAGTGGTGGGCGGATTCCAGATACGCAGTATTTT
few	15	-	TRBV6-1	TRBJ2-7	CASYSGRTPSYEQYF	TGTGCCAGCTACTCAGGGAGGACTCCCTCCTACGAGCAGTACTTC
few	13	-	TRBV30	TRBJ1-5	CAWSDSGNQPQHF	TGTGCCTGGAGTGATTCTGGGAATCAGCCCCAGCATTTT
few	19	TRBD1	TRBV24-1	TRBJ2-3	CATSDPRDRGRPGTDTQYF	TGTGCCACCAGTGATCCCCGGGACAGGGGTCGCCCGGGCACAGATACGCAGTATTTT
-	13	-	TRBV2	TRBJ2-6	CASIGSGANVLTF	TGTGCCAGCATTGGGTCTGGGGCCAACGTCCTGACTTTC
many	15	-	TRBV27	TRBJ2-3	CASSAPGQVTDTQYF	TGTGCCAGCAGCGCGCCGGGACAAGTCACAGATACGCAGTATTTT
-	14	-	TRBV11-3	TRBJ1-6	CASSLQGVNSPLHF	TGTGCCAGCAGCCTACAGGGAGTGAATTCACCCCTCCACTTT
-	16	-	TRBV4-1	TRBJ1-5	CASSQEDRLSGQPQHF	TGCGCCAGCAGCCAAGAGGATCGGCTTTCCGGGCAGCCCCAGCATTTT